The 31 T cell receptor beta chains listed next were all sequenced from one sample in a study of OX40 agonist ivuxolimab in advanced cancers. This table comes from immunoSEQ multiplex PCR, and its TCRdb copy is limited to in-frame clones, with some not included. The repertoire holds around 100,000 clones, with roughly 90% as singletons. Material: CD4+ or CD8+ T cells sorted from blood, obtained in a trial of the OX40 agonist ivuxolimab. Source of these receptors: an adult with an advanced solid tumor such as melanoma, head and neck, liver or kidney cancer.

The chain recombines TRBV19 with TRBJ1-1; maybe TRBD1 (6 bases). Germline-derived CDR1 and CDR2 are LNHDA and SQIVND (reference sequence). Between the trimmed V and J ends, which lost 11 bases and 4 bases, there was a span of 17 bases. The CDR3 loop spans 13 amino acids. The CDR3 sequence: CAAWGLEGTEAFF. CDR3 nucleotide sequence: TGTGCCGCCTGGGGGCTAGAAGGCACTGAAGCTTTCTTT.

This chain uses TRBV2 with TRBJ2-7; 8 positions match TRBD2. J gave up 7 bases and V 6 bases, and 17 bases lay outside the gene matches. The germline CDR1 and CDR2 sequences are SNHLY and FYNNEI. The length of the CDR3 is 16 residues. CDR3 sequence: CASSGGVGREVGEQYF. CDR3 nucleotide sequence: TGTGCCAGCAGCGGTGGGGTTGGGCGGGAGGTTGGTGAGCAGTACTTC.

This chain uses TRBV7-8 with TRBJ2-7; a possible D gene is TRBD1 (6 bases). This CDR3 comprises 14 residues. Germline CDR1 and CDR2: SGHVS and FQNEAQ. V lost 7 bases and J 3 bases, leaving 16 bases between the germline ends. The CDR3 nucleotides read TGTGCCAGCACCCTGGACAGAACAAGCTACGAGCAGTACTTC. This encodes CASTLDRTSYEQYF. Full variable domain (remainder filled in from reference TRBV7-8 and TRBJ2-7): GAGVSQSPRYKVAKRGQDVALRCDPISGHVSLFWYQQALGQGPEFLTYFQNEAQLDKSGLPSDRFFAERPEGSVSTLKIQRTQQEDSAVYLCASTLDRTSYEQYFGPGTRLTVT.

V and J are TRBV18 and TRBJ1-4; a weak D match, TRBD1 (5 bases). V lost 6 bases to trimming and J lost 7 bases, with 18 bases between them. Germline V lookup: CDR1 KGHSH, CDR2 LQKENI. The CDR3 extends over 15 amino acids. The CDR3 region has the DNA TGTGCCAGCTCCCGAAGCGGGACGCCAGGTGAAAAACTGTTTTTT. This codes for CASSRSGTPGEKLFF.

V is TRBV30 and J is TRBJ2-1, with D unclear. V was trimmed by 2 bases and J by 6 bases, leaving 8 bases between them. This CDR3 comprises 12 residues. Germline V lookup: CDR1 GTSNPN, CDR2 SVGIG (reference sequence). For the CDR3, the DNA is TGTGCCTGGAGTTTAAGTGGCAATGAGCAGTTCTTC. Amino acid sequence: CAWSLSGNEQFF.

This clone came up once. The chain combines TRBV14 with TRBJ2-3; D is uncertain. Trimming left V 1 base short and J 2 bases short, with 4 bases between. The V gene's germline CDR1 is SGHDN and CDR2 FVKESK. The CDR3 length is 13 residues. DNA for the CDR3: TGTGCCAGCAGCCAAGGGTACACAGATACGCAGTATTTT. Translating gives CASSQGYTDTQYF.

The V gene is TRBV28, the J gene TRBJ1-2; TRBD1 might be the D (5 bases). Germline loops: CDR1 MDHEN, CDR2 SYDVKM. The CDR3 spans 14 residues. Trimming shortened V by 4 bases and J by 8 bases, and 17 bases separated the two germline ends. The CDR3: CASSYPQGLGGYTF. Here the CDR3 DNA reads TGTGCCAGCAGTTATCCGCAGGGCCTTGGGGGCTACACCTTC.

V usage is TRBV5-1 and J usage is TRBJ2-1; 10 positions agree with TRBD1. V gave up 5 bases and J gave up 4 bases; unmatched junction bases: 6. The CDR3 extends over 15 amino acids. Germline assignment: CDR1 SGHRS and CDR2 YFSETQ. CDR3 sequence: CASSQGTGAYNEQFF. The CDR3 coding sequence is TGCGCCAGCAGTCAAGGGACAGGGGCTTACAATGAGCAGTTCTTC.

The chain links TRBV5-1 to TRBJ1-2; D perhaps matches TRBD1 (5 bases). Between the trimmed V and J ends, which lost 4 bases and 6 bases, there was a span of 13 bases. The CDR3 has 13 amino acids. Germline assignment: CDR1 SGHRS and CDR2 YFSETQ. The CDR3 spells CASSLTPGDGYTF. DNA for the CDR3: TGCGCCAGCAGCCTCACGCCGGGGGATGGCTACACCTTC.

J is TRBJ2-5 and V is TRBV2, with a possible D match to TRBD1 (6 bases). CDR1 is SNHLY, CDR2 FYNNEI, per germline. Trimming removed 5 bases from V and 5 bases from J, with 12 bases in between. CDR3 length: 13 residues. CDR3 residues: CASSPTGRETQYF. CDR3 nucleotides: TGTGCCAGCAGTCCAACAGGGCGCGAGACCCAGTACTTC. The full variable domain, rest sourced from reference TRBV2 and TRBJ2-5, is EPEVTQTPSHQVTQMGQEVILRCVPISNHLYFYWYRQILGQKVEFLVSFYNNEISEKSEIFDDQFSVERPDGSNFTLKIRSTKLEDSAMYFCASSPTGRETQYFGPGTRLLVL.

For the CDR3, the DNA is TGTGCCACATCCCGGGAGCGTAATGAGCAGTTCTTC. Residues: CATSRERNEQFF. The chain links TRBV2 to TRBJ2-1; D might be TRBD2 (6 bases). Germline CDR1 SNHLY, CDR2 FYNNEI. This CDR3 region has 12 residues. V lost 10 bases to trimming and J lost 7 bases, with 14 bases between them.

The CDR3, as DNA: TGTGCCAGCAGTTACGAGACAGGCGGAGAGACCCAGTACTTC. This encodes CASSYETGGETQYF. The chain recombines TRBV6-5 with TRBJ2-5; D is possibly TRBD1 (6 bases). Trimming removed 2 bases from V and 4 bases from J, with 11 bases in between. The CDR3 length is 14 residues. In germline, CDR1 is MNHEY, CDR2 SVGAGI.

The rearrangement joins TRBV19 to TRBJ1-5, with TRBD1 identical over 7 bases. The trim removed 8 bases at V and 0 bases at J, leaving 1 base unmatched. Germline CDR1 is LNHDA and CDR2 is SQIVND (reference sequence). The CDR3 loop spans 13 amino acids. This CDR3 reads CASGTVSNQPQHF. The CDR3 DNA sequence: TGTGCCAGTGGGACAGTTAGCAATCAGCCCCAGCATTTT.

The chain recombines TRBV19 with TRBJ1-2, with TRBD1 as a possible D gene (5 bases). Trimming stripped 7 bases from V and 1 base from J, with 13 bases between. There are 14 residues in the CDR3. CDR1 is LNHDA and CDR2 is SQIVND in the germline V gene (reference sequence). CDR3 protein: CASTRRGINYGYTF. The CDR3 bases are TGTGCCAGTACGAGACGGGGGATTAACTATGGCTACACCTTC.

Of note for this clone: One junction end disagrees with the germline gene, perhaps due to a read error. The chain has TRBV20-1 and TRBJ1-2; perhaps TRBD1 as D (6 bases). CDR3 length: 10 amino acids. Per germline, CDR1 DFQATT and CDR2 SNEGSKA (reference sequence). This CDR3 reads CSALRGAGLF. Written as DNA, the CDR3 is TGCAGTGCCCTCAGGGGCGCGGGGCTCTTC.

This sequence joins TRBV4-2 and TRBJ2-1; TRBD2 aligns across 13 bases. The CDR3 totals 17 residues. The junction had 8 bases not matched to a gene; V was cut back by 1 base and J by 8 bases. Germline V gives CDR1 LGHNA, CDR2 YNFKEQ. The CDR3 here is CASSQAVGTSGIYEQFF. The CDR3 DNA sequence: TGTGCCAGCAGCCAAGCCGTCGGGACTAGCGGGATCTATGAGCAGTTCTTC.

The J gene is TRBJ2-1, the V gene TRBV29-1; 16 nucleotides align to TRBD2. CDR1 SQVTM and CDR2 ANQGSEA come from the germline V gene. Trimming took 7 bases from V and 5 from J; bases not matched to a gene: 8. The CDR3 has 16 residues. CDR3 sequence reads: CSGSGGLAGGDNEQFF. CDR3 in DNA: TGCAGCGGAAGCGGGGGACTAGCGGGAGGGGACAATGAGCAGTTCTTC.

The CDR3 DNA is TGTGCCAGCAGCTGGGACAGGGGATACTCTCAGCCCCAGCATTTT. Amino acid sequence: CASSWDRGYSQPQHF. This chain uses TRBV7-3 with TRBJ1-5, with 10 bases fitting TRBD1. V gave up 4 bases and J gave up 6 bases; unmatched junction bases: 6. The germline gives CDR1 SGHTA, CDR2 FQGTGA. The CDR3 runs 15 residues.

The V gene is TRBV30, the J gene TRBJ2-7, with 9 bases identical to TRBD1. The J segment lost 6 bases and the V segment lost 3 bases, leaving 3 bases of the junction unmatched. The CDR3 consists of 12 residues. Germline V lookup: CDR1 GTSNPN, CDR2 SVGIG (reference sequence). Written as DNA, the CDR3 is TGTGCCTGGAGCGGGACAGGGAGCGAGCAGTACTTC. It is translated as CAWSGTGSEQYF.

The rearrangement uses TRBV10-3 and TRBJ2-2; D is perhaps TRBD2 (5 bases). The length of the CDR3 is 18 residues. Germline loops: CDR1 ENHRY, CDR2 SYGVKD. The V and J ends lost 3 bases and 2 bases respectively, with 19 bases between them. The CDR3 bases are TGTGCCATCAGTGATACCCTATCAGCAGGAGGTAACACCGGGGAGCTGTTTTTT. Translation gives CAISDTLSAGGNTGELFF.

The chain joins TRBV30 to TRBJ1-3, with 8 nucleotides matching TRBD1. The V gene's germline CDR1 is GTSNPN and CDR2 SVGIG (reference sequence). V lost 4 bases to trimming and J lost 1 base; unmatched junction nucleotides: 15. The CDR3 has 18 amino acids. CDR3 nucleotides: TGTGCCTGGACCCGGGACAGGATCGCTCTGCTATCTGGAAACACCATATATTTT. The encoded protein is CAWTRDRIALLSGNTIYF. The full variable domain, in which reference TRBV30 and TRBJ1-3 provide the parts outside the CDR3, is SQTIHQWPATLVQPVGSPLSLECTVEGTSNPNLYWYRQAAGRGLQLLFYSVGIGQISSEVPQNLSASRPQDRQFILSSKKLLLSDSGFYLCAWTRDRIALLSGNTIYFGEGSWLTVV.

The chain combines TRBV5-1 with TRBJ1-3, with no clear D. The germline gives CDR1 SGHRS, CDR2 YFSETQ. The CDR3 totals 15 residues. Trimming stripped 4 bases from V and 0 bases from J, with 11 bases between. The CDR3 DNA reads TGCGCCAGCAGCCCCAGAGGAGGCTCTGGAAACACCATATATTTT. Translated: CASSPRGGSGNTIYF.

The V call is TRBV10-3, the J call TRBJ2-7; TRBD2 aligns across 9 bases. This CDR3 spans 15 amino acids. After removal of 3 bases from V and 2 bases from J, the junction contained 5 bases not matched to a gene. Germline V gives CDR1 ENHRY, CDR2 SYGVKD. CDR3 residues: CAISDRAGGTYEQYF. CDR3 coding DNA: TGTGCCATCAGTGATCGAGCGGGAGGAACCTACGAGCAGTACTTC.

The gene calls are TRBV19 and TRBJ2-4; 7 bases line up with TRBD2. Losses at the gene ends were 3 bases for V and 0 bases for J; bases not matched to a gene: 8. CDR1 is LNHDA and CDR2 is SQIVND in the germline V gene (reference sequence). CDR3 size: 17 residues. CDR3 region: CASSMAALAVAKNIQYF. In DNA form, the CDR3 reads TGTGCCAGTAGTATGGCGGCGCTAGCGGTAGCCAAAAACATTCAGTACTTC.

J is TRBJ2-5 and V is TRBV11-3; 9 nucleotides agree with TRBD1. Germline loops: CDR1 SGHNT, CDR2 YENEEA. V was clipped by 5 bases and J by 3 bases; unmatched bases: 10. The CDR3 covers 16 residues. The CDR3 nucleotides read TGTGCCAGCAGCCCCTTTGAGACAGGGGGGAAAGAGACCCAGTACTTC. Translation: CASSPFETGGKETQYF.

The chain carries TRBV27 and TRBJ2-7, with D unclear. With 1 base removed from V and 6 bases from J, the gap between germline ends came to 4 bases. Germline assignment: CDR1 MNHEY and CDR2 SMNVEV (reference sequence). This CDR3 comprises 11 residues. The CDR3 DNA reads as TGTGCCAGCAGTTTATTGGGCGAGCAGTACTTC. Translation gives CASSLLGEQYF.

V usage is TRBV6-6 and J usage is TRBJ2-2, with TRBD1 identical over 7 bases. CDR3 length: 12 residues. Germline-derived CDR1 and CDR2 are MNHNY and SVGAGI (reference sequence). V trimming: 6 bases; J trimming: 7 bases; junction bases outside the gene matches: 2. In DNA form, the CDR3 reads TGTGCCAGCAGACCAGGGGGCGGGGAGCTGTTTTTT. The encoded protein is CASRPGGGELFF.

This chain links TRBV5-1 with TRBJ2-7, with 7 bases lining up with TRBD2. Germline values: CDR1 SGHRS, CDR2 YFSETQ. The CDR3 runs to 15 residues. V gave up 0 bases and J gave up 6 bases; unmatched junction bases: 9. DNA of the CDR3: TGCGCCAGCAGCTTGGCTCTGCGGGAGTCAGGCGAGCAGTACTTC. Amino acids: CASSLALRESGEQYF.

In its sample, this clone was seen a few times. The chain uses TRBV19 and TRBJ2-1; 7 bases are shared with TRBD2. The V gene's germline CDR1 is LNHDA and CDR2 SQIVND (reference sequence). Trimming took 6 bases from V and 4 from J; bases not matched to a gene: 3. The CDR3 is made up of 13 amino acids. CDR3 amino acids: CASSLAVYNEQFF. As DNA, the CDR3 is TGTGCCAGTAGCCTAGCGGTATACAATGAGCAGTTCTTC.

This sequence joins TRBV23-1 and TRBJ1-5, with a weak D call TRBD1 (5 bases). TRBV23-1 is an ORF for which the function is uncertain. The CDR3 covers 15 residues. The germline V and J ends were trimmed by 2 bases and 3 bases, with 11 bases remaining between them. This CDR3 reads CASSQLDRYNQPQHF. The CDR3 coding sequence is TGCGCCAGCAGTCAACTCGACAGATACAATCAGCCCCAGCATTTT.

V usage is TRBV23-1 and J usage is TRBJ2-3, with TRBD1 matching 7 bases. TRBV23-1 is an ORF; its function is uncertain. V lost 8 bases, J lost 2 bases, and 10 bases stayed unmatched. The CDR3 runs 15 residues. The CDR3 protein is CASSNGQALTDTQYF. The DNA for the CDR3 is TGCGCCAGCTCAAACGGACAGGCCCTCACAGATACGCAGTATTTT.